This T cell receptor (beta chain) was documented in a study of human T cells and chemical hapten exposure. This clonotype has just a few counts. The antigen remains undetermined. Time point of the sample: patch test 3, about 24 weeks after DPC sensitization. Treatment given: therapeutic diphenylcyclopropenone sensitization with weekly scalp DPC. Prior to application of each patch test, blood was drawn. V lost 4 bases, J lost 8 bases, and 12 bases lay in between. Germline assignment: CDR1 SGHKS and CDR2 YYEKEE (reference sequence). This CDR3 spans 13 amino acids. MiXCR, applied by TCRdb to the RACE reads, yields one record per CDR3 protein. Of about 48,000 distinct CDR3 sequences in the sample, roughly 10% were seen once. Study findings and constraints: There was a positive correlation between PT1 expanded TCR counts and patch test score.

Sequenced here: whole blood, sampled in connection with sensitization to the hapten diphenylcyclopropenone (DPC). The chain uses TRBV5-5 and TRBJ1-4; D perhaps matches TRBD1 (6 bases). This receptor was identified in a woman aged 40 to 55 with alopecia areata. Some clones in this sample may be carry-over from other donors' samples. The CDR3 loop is CASSQGSREKLFF. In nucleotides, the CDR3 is TGTGCCAGCAGCCAGGGGTCAAGGGAAAAACTGTTTTTT.